This T cell receptor beta chain appears in the sequencing data of a study of shared clonotypes between healthy human individuals. TCRdb keeps only in-frame clones here, not all; method: immunoSEQ multiplex PCR. The top ten clones hold about 0.057% of a sample with about 610,000 clones, about 97% of them seen once. Trimming removed 3 bases at V and 5 bases at J, with 6 bases between. The CDR3 has 12 residues. The germline V gene encodes CDR1 SEHNR and CDR2 FQNEAQ (reference sequence). Worth noting for this clone: The same CDR3 also results from other DNA sequences found in this sample.

Sequences were obtained from naive CD4+ T cells sorted from blood. As to subset: CD45RA+ positively selected. This chain connects TRBV7-9 to TRBJ2-3, with D possibly matching TRBD2 (5 bases). The origin of this receptor is a woman in her 30s in good health. CDR3 protein: CASSFRGDTQYF. CDR3 in DNA: TGTGCCAGCAGCTTCCGGGGAGATACGCAGTATTTT.